The following is a TCR beta chain sequence with its context. Antigen specificity is unknown. Germline CDR1 KGHSH, CDR2 LQKENI. The V gene end was trimmed by 2 bases and the J gene end by 7 bases; junction bases not matched to a gene: 8. The CDR3 totals 16 residues. The naive CD8 subset, CD45RO-negative cells positively selected for CCR7, excluded terminally differentiated effector memory CD45RA+ cells. The study enrolled healthy HIV-negative adults without recent acute infections or vaccinations as donors. The data originate from a study of shared clonotypes between healthy human individuals. The overall study: Per donor, CD8 memory used one plate, CD8 naive used two, CD4 memory used three and CD4 naive used three.

A roughly 200 ng quantity of DNA, 32,000 or so T cell genomes, went into the sorted-subset replicate PCRs. Some clones are missing from TCRdb's copy, which holds only in-frame ones; the method was immunoSEQ multiplex PCR. The repertoire holds roughly 600,000 clones, with 95% to 98% as singletons. Study-level results: Several donors had roughly 5% of their naive CD4 clonotypes in common.

The source of this sequence is a man aged 30-40 years in good health. What was sequenced was naive CD8+ T cells sorted from blood. J is TRBJ2-1 and V is TRBV18, with 10 bases lining up with TRBD1. The CDR3 is CASSPGGQGMWNEQFF. The CDR3 DNA reads TGTGCCAGCTCACCAGGGGGACAGGGGATGTGGAATGAGCAGTTCTTC.